This is a list of T cell receptor beta chains from one sample in a study of CD8 T cells in Susac syndrome. TCRdb passed the immunoSEQ multiplex PCR reads through MiXCR, listing each CDR3 protein once. The sample has more than 95,000 distinct CDR3 sequences, 90% to 95% seen once. Sequencing was done on a sample of CD8+ T cells from PBMCs. These TCRs come from a human donor with Susac syndrome. The CDR3 runs from the conserved cysteine through the conserved F or W. A D gene is named only where the DNA matches it firmly. Some rows have no size entry. The others give once, few or many, or a class for an expanded clone.

V	size	J	D	DNA	CDR3
TRBV20-1	-	TRBJ2-5	TRBD1	TGCAGTGCTAGTCGTCAGGGGGCAGGGGAGACCCAGTACTTC	CSASRQGAGETQYF
TRBV7-9	-	TRBJ1-1	TRBD1	TGTGCCAGCAGCTTAGCGGGACAGCCGAACACTGAAGCTTTCTTT	CASSLAGQPNTEAFF
TRBV4-1	-	TRBJ2-7	-	TGCGCCAGCAGCCAAGAGCCAGAGCTTTACGAGCAGTACTTC	CASSQEPELYEQYF
TRBV28	-	TRBJ2-7	-	TGTGCCAGCAGTGAGGGACACTACTCCTACGAGCAGTACTTC	CASSEGHYSYEQYF
TRBV15	-	TRBJ2-3	-	TGTGCCACCAGCACTCGACAGACCCCCAGGGAAAGGACAGATACGCAGTATTTT	CATSTRQTPRERTDTQYF
TRBV7-9	-	TRBJ2-7	-	TGTGCCAGCAGCTCCCACCCTACTGGGACCCACTACGAGCAGTACTTC	CASSSHPTGTHYEQYF
TRBV9	-	TRBJ1-1	-	TGTGCCAGCAGATCGCGGGGTGAAGCTTTCTTT	CASRSRGEAFF
TRBV6-2/TRBV6-3	-	TRBJ2-6	-	TGTGCCAGCAGTAATACAGGGTCTGGGGCCAACGTCCTGACTTTC	CASSNTGSGANVLTF
TRBV2	once	TRBJ2-7	-	TGTGCCAGCAGACCGGGACACGAGTACGAGCAGTACTTC	CASRPGHEYEQYF
TRBV28	-	TRBJ2-7	TRBD2	TGTGCCAGCAGCCCTCTGCGGGGGTTCTACGAGCAGTACTTC	CASSPLRGFYEQYF
TRBV5-4	-	TRBJ2-5	-	TGTGCCAGCAGCTTGGGGGGCGCGGTCCAAGAGACCCAGTACTTC	CASSLGGAVQETQYF
TRBV30	-	TRBJ1-1	TRBD1	TGTGCCTGGAGTGTACTCAGGGGGACTGAAGCTTTCTTT	CAWSVLRGTEAFF
TRBV5-6	-	TRBJ2-2	TRBD1	TGTGCCAGCAGCTTGGCAGGGGGCGTGGAGCTGTTTTTT	CASSLAGGVELFF
TRBV6-2/TRBV6-3	-	TRBJ1-2	-	TGTGCCAGCAGTTACGGCGGATTCGATGGCTACACCTTC	CASSYGGFDGYTF
TRBV12-5	-	TRBJ2-3	-	TGTGCTAGTGGTACCCCCAATAGGGCTTATTCAGATACGCAGTATTTT	CASGTPNRAYSDTQYF
TRBV5-8	-	TRBJ1-1	-	TGTGCCAGCAGCTTGGTCGAGATGAACACTGAAGCTTTCTTT	CASSLVEMNTEAFF
TRBV24-1	-	TRBJ1-1	TRBD1	TGTGCCACCAGGCAGTCCACAGGGGGCAAAACTGAAGCTTTCTTT	CATRQSTGGKTEAFF
TRBV12-3/TRBV12-4	once	TRBJ2-7	TRBD1	TGTGCCAGCAGTTTAGGTGACAGGGGGCTCGGCGAGCAGTACTTC	CASSLGDRGLGEQYF
TRBV6-2/TRBV6-3	-	TRBJ2-5	-	TGTGCCAGCAGCGAATACAGGGTTGGCGGAAAAGAGACCCAGTACTTC	CASSEYRVGGKETQYF
TRBV30	-	TRBJ2-6	-	TGTGCCTGGAGTATGGGGTCTGGGGCCAACGTCCTGACTTTC	CAWSMGSGANVLTF
TRBV9	-	TRBJ1-2	-	TGTGCCAGCAGCGTAGGCAGGGGCCCTGGCACCTTC	CASSVGRGPGTF
TRBV12-3/TRBV12-4	-	TRBJ1-2	TRBD1	TGTGCCAGCAGTCAGACAGGGGACTATGGCTACACCTTC	CASSQTGDYGYTF
TRBV25-1	-	TRBJ2-3	-	TGTGCCAGCAGTGATTGGACAGACCAAAATACCACAGATACGCAGTATTTT	CASSDWTDQNTTDTQYF
TRBV12-5	-	TRBJ2-7	-	TGTGCTAGTGGTTTGGGGGTCTCCTACGAGCAGTACTTC	CASGLGVSYEQYF
TRBV4-2	-	TRBJ2-3	TRBD2	TGTGCCAGCAGCCAAGCGGGAGGGCCCACAGATACGCAGTATTTT	CASSQAGGPTDTQYF
TRBV6-6	-	TRBJ1-1	-	TGTGCCAGCAGTTACAACCCGAACACTGAAGCTTTCTTT	CASSYNPNTEAFF
TRBV7-9	-	TRBJ2-1	-	TGTGCCAGCAGCCCCACAGGGGAACTTCGGGGAGGACAGTTCTTC	CASSPTGELRGGQFF
TRBV5-6	-	TRBJ1-2	-	TGTGCCAGCAGCTTATGGGGCGGTGGTGGCTACACCTTC	CASSLWGGGGYTF
TRBV6-4	-	TRBJ2-3	-	TGTGCCAGCAGTGACGGGACTACAGATACGCAGTATTTT	CASSDGTTDTQYF
TRBV20-1	-	TRBJ2-7	TRBD2	TGCAGTGCTAGATCGGGACTAGCGGGCGAGAGTCCCTACGAGCAGTACTTC	CSARSGLAGESPYEQYF
TRBV7-9	-	TRBJ1-5	TRBD1	TGTGCCAGCAGCTTAGCGGTGGTGGGGACAGGGGAGAGCAATCAGCCCCAGCATTTT	CASSLAVVGTGESNQPQHF
TRBV3-1	-	TRBJ2-1	-	TGTGCCAGCAGCCAGGACACAACAGGGAACAATGAGCAGTTCTTC	CASSQDTTGNNEQFF
TRBV9	few	TRBJ2-7	-	TGTGCCAGCAGCGTATTCTCGGGTTCCTACGAGCAGTACTTC	CASSVFSGSYEQYF